This entry is about one T cell receptor beta chain. As yet, its antigen is unknown. A far bigger clonotype differs at one base, so this is likely a read error. This sample is drawn from a study of prognosis after radiotherapy for stage I lung cancer. On the study more broadly: Roughly 5 patients had oligometastatic NSCLC after surgical resection of the primary tumor, and 13 to 15 had newly diagnosed primary stage I lung tumors. None of the non-small cell lung cancer patients was considered medically operable.

General study results and limits: Nobody established whether the expanded TCR clones were specific to the tumor. Once stereotactic body radiation therapy had been given, unique TCR clone counts fell, with a median of roughly 9,300 versus 7,200.

The CDR3 is 14 residues long. The J segment lost 5 bases and the V segment lost 8 bases, leaving 5 bases of the junction unmatched. CDR3 of TCR beta was amplified from genomic DNA via a two-round multiplex PCR. First-round PCR employed TRBV- and TRBJ-specific primers for each gene. One entry per CDR3 protein results from TCRdb running MiXCR on the multiplex PCR reads. The sample holds more than 10,000 distinct CDR3 sequences; 30% to 40% are singletons and the top ten take 53%. This TCR was sampled from a donor over 45 with non-small cell lung cancer. Sequencing used PBMCs, obtained before or after stereotactic body radiation therapy (not recorded which). The V and J genes are TRBV12-3 or TRBV12-4 and TRBJ1-6; 8 bases are shared with TRBD1. CDR3 DNA: TGTGCCAGCTCGCCGGACAGGGATAATTCACCCCTCCACTTT. Its translation: CASSPDRDNSPLHF.